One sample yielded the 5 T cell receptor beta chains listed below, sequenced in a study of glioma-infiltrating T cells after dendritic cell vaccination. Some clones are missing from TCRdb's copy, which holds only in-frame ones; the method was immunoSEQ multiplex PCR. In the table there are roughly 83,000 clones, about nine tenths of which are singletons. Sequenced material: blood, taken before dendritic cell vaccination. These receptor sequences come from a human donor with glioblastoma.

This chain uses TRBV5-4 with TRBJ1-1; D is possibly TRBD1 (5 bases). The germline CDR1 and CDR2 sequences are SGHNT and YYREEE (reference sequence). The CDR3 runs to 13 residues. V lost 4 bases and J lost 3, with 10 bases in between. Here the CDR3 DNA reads TGTGCCAGCAGCCCTACAGGATACACTGAAGCTTTCTTT. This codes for CASSPTGYTEAFF. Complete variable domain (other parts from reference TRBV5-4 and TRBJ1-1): ETGVTQSPTHLIKTRGQQVTLRCSSQSGHNTVSWYQQALGQGPQFIFQYYREEENGRGNFPPRFSGLQFPNYSSELNVNALELDDSALYLCASSPTGYTEAFFGQGTRLTVV.

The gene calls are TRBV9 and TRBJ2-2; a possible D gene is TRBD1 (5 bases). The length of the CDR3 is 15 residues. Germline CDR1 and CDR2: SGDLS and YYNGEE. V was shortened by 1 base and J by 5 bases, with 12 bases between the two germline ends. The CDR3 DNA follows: TGTGCCAGCAGCGTACGCCAGGGCGAAACCGGGGAGCTGTTTTTT. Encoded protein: CASSVRQGETGELFF.

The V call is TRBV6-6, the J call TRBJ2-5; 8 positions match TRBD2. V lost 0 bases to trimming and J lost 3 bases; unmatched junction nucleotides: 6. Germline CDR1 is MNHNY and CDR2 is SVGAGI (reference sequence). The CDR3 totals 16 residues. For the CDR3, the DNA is TGTGCCAGCAGTTACTCGGAACTAGCGGTTAAAGAGACCCAGTACTTC. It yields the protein CASSYSELAVKETQYF.

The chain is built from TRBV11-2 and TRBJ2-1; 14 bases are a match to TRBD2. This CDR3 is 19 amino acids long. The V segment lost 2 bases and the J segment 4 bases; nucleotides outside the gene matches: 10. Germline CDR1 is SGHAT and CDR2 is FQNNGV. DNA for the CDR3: TGTGCCAGCAGCTTAATAATCAAGGGACTAGCGGGAGAGTACAATGAGCAGTTCTTC. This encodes CASSLIIKGLAGEYNEQFF.

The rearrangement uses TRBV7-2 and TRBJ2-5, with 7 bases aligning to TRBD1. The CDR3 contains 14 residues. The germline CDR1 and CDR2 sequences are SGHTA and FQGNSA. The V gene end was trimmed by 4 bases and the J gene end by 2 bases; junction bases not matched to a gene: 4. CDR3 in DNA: TGTGCCAGCAGCTACCGGACAGGTCAAGAGACCCAGTACTTC. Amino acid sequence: CASSYRTGQETQYF.